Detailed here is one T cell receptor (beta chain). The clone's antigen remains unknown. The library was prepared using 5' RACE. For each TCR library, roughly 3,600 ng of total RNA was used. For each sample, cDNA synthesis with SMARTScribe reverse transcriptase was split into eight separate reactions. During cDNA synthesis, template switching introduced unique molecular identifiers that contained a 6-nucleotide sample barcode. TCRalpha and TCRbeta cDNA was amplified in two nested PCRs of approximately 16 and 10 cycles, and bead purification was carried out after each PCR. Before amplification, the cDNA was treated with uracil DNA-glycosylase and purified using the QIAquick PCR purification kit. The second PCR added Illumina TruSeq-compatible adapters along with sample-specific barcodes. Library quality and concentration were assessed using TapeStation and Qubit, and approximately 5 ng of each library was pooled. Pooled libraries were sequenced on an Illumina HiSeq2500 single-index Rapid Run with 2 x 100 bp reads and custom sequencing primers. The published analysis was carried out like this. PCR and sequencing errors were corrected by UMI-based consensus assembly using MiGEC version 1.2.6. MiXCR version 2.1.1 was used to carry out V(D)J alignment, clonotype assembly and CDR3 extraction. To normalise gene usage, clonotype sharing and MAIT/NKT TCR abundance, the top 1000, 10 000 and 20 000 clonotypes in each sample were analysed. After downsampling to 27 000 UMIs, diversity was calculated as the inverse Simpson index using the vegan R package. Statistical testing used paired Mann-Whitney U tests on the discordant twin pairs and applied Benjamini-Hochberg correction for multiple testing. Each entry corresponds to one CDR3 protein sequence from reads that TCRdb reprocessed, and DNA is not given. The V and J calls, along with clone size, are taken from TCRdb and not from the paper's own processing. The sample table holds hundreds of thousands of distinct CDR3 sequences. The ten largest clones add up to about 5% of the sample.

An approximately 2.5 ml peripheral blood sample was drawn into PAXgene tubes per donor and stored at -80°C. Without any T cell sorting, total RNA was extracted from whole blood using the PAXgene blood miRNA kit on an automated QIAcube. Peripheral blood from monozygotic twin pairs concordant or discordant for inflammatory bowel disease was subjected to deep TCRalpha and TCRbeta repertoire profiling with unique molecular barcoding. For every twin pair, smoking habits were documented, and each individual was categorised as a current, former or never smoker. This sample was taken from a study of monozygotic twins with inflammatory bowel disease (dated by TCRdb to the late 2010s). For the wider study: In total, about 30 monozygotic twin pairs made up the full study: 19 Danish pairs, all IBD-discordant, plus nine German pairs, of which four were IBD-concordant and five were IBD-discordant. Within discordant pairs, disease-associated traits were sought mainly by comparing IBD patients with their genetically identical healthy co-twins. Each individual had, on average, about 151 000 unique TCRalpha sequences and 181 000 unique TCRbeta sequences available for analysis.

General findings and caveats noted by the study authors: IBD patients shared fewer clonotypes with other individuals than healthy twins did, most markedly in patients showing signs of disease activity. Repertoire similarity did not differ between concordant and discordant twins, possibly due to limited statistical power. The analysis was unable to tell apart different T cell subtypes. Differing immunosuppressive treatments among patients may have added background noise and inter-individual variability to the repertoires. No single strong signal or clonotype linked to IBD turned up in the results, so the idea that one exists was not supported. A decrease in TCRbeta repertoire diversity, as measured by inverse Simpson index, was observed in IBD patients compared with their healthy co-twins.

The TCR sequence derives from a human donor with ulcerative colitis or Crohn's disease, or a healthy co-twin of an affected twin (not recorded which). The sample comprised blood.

Here the CDR3 is given as CASSVDLQPNYGYTF. The chain uses TRBV9 and TRBJ1-2. CDR3 length: 15 amino acids, cysteine to phenylalanine. The coding DNA is unavailable. Via the germline V gene, CDR1 is SGDLS and CDR2 YYNGEE. When the CDR3 is completed using the reference TRBV9 and TRBJ1-2 genes on either side, the full variable domain is DSGVTQTPKHLITATGQRVTLRCSPRSGDLSVYWYQQSLDQGLQFLIQYYNGEERAKGNILERFSAQQFPDLHSELNLSSLELGDSALYFCASSVDLQPNYGYTFGSGTRLTVV.